The 17 T cell receptor beta chains given below trace back to one sample, sequenced in a study of cytomegalovirus exposure and HLA in healthy donors. In the PCR, 60 Vbeta and 13 Jbeta primers were used. The table came from immunoSEQ multiplex PCR; TCRdb's copy has only in-frame clones and leaves some out. The sample shows around 150,000 clones, around 86% of them seen only once. Specimen: PBMCs. Receptors originate from a human donor in good health.

J is TRBJ2-7 and V is TRBV7-8; 7 bases fit TRBD2. J gave up 0 bases and V 1 base, and 3 bases lay outside the gene matches. The CDR3 runs 15 residues. The germline V gene has CDR1 SGHVS and CDR2 FQNEAQ. The CDR3 is CASSLVGGTSYEQYF. In nucleotides, the CDR3 is TGTGCCAGCAGCTTAGTCGGGGGGACCTCCTACGAGCAGTACTTC.

The V and J genes are TRBV19 and TRBJ1-2; D gene uncertain. V was pared by 5 bases and J by 0 bases, with 13 bases between. CDR1 is LNHDA and CDR2 is SQIVND in the germline V gene (reference sequence). The CDR3 runs 15 residues. The CDR3 region has the DNA TGTGCCAGTAGTGCCCCGGGATTAGCTAACTATGGCTACACCTTC. Protein product: CASSAPGLANYGYTF.

This clone has only a few counts. V is TRBV14 and J is TRBJ2-2; maybe TRBD2 (5 bases). Deletions cut 1 base from V and 2 bases from J, with 11 bases between. The CDR3 has 16 amino acids. CDR1 and CDR2 from the germline V gene are SGHDN and FVKESK. The chain's CDR3 is CASSQVAGINTGELFF. The DNA of the CDR3 is TGTGCCAGCAGCCAAGTGGCGGGCATAAACACCGGGGAGCTGTTTTTT.

This chain uses TRBV6-6 with TRBJ1-4, with 8 bases fitting TRBD1. Trimming at V came to 2 bases and at J to 8 bases, leaving 4 bases not matched to a gene. CDR1 MNHNY and CDR2 SVGAGI come from the germline V gene (reference sequence). CDR3 length: 14 amino acids. The CDR3 region has the DNA TGTGCCAGCAGTTACGGACAGGGTGAGGAAAAACTGTTTTTT. As protein: CASSYGQGEEKLFF.

This clone has just a few counts. The rearrangement uses TRBV2 and TRBJ2-1; 13 bases fit TRBD2. The V gene end was trimmed by 6 bases and the J gene end by 2 bases; junction bases not matched to a gene: 4. The CDR3 contains 16 residues. Germline lookup yields CDR1 SNHLY and CDR2 FYNNEI. This CDR3 is CASSETSGGPYNEQFF. CDR3 in DNA: TGTGCCAGCAGCGAGACTAGCGGGGGGCCCTACAATGAGCAGTTCTTC.

The chain carries TRBV7-2 and TRBJ2-5, with D perhaps matching TRBD2 (7 bases). The CDR3 is made up of 15 amino acids. V gave up 1 base and J gave up 9 bases, with 18 bases separating them. Germline-derived CDR1 and CDR2 are SGHTA and FQGNSA. CDR3 sequence (DNA): TGTGCCAGCAGCTTAGGGGCCGGGGGGCCGGTAGCCCAGTACTTC. It encodes CASSLGAGGPVAQYF.

This chain uses TRBV4-3 with TRBJ1-1; 9 bases are a match to TRBD1. Germline CDR1 LGHNA, CDR2 YSLEER. V was pared by 2 bases and J by 7 bases, with 8 bases of the junction left unmatched. The CDR3 spans 15 residues. The CDR3 DNA sequence: TGCGCCAGCAGCCAACAAGCGGACAGGGGTTATGAAGCTTTCTTT. Amino acids: CASSQQADRGYEAFF.

The CDR3 DNA reads TGCAGCGTTGTCGGTAGCGGGGGGATAGATACGCAGTATTTT. Translated, it gives CSVVGSGGIDTQYF. V is TRBV29-1 and J is TRBJ2-3; TRBD2 matches 10 bases. CDR1 SQVTM and CDR2 ANQGSEA come from the germline V gene. J gave up 5 bases and V 4 bases, and 6 bases lay outside the gene matches. This CDR3 comprises 14 residues.

V and J are TRBV6-6 and TRBJ1-2; 8 nucleotides match TRBD1. The CDR3 loop spans 13 amino acids. Germline loops: CDR1 MNHNY, CDR2 SVGAGI (reference sequence). J was trimmed by 4 bases and V by 6 bases; bases with no gene match: 4. CDR3 protein: CASRPGQGYGYTF. CDR3 in DNA: TGTGCCAGCAGACCTGGACAGGGCTATGGCTACACCTTC.

The chain carries TRBV7-2 and TRBJ2-7; D not certain. The V end was cut by 4 bases, the J end by 2 bases, with 9 bases between. This CDR3 comprises 13 residues. In germline, CDR1 is SGHTA, CDR2 FQGNSA. CDR3 residues: CASSSPQTYEQYF. DNA of the CDR3: TGTGCCAGCAGCTCCCCTCAGACCTACGAGCAGTACTTC.

The chain couples TRBV9 to TRBJ2-1; D remains unclear. Germline CDR1 is SGDLS and CDR2 is YYNGEE. Trimming removed 0 bases at V and 1 base at J, with 8 bases between. This CDR3 contains 15 residues. CDR3 nucleotides: TGTGCCAGCAGCGTAGAATTGAGATCCTACAATGAGCAGTTCTTC. This codes for CASSVELRSYNEQFF.

The chain carries TRBV29-1 and TRBJ2-7; D perhaps matches TRBD2 (6 bases). This CDR3 spans 13 amino acids. V gave up 6 bases and J gave up 3 bases, with 15 bases separating them. Germline V gives CDR1 SQVTM, CDR2 ANQGSEA. The CDR3 here is CSVSSGLIYEQYF. The CDR3 DNA follows: TGCAGCGTGAGTTCGGGACTCATCTACGAGCAGTACTTC.

The V gene is TRBV7-6, the J gene TRBJ1-4; D is unclear. This CDR3 is built from 15 residues. In germline, CDR1 is SGHVS, CDR2 FNYEAQ. With 5 bases removed from V and 5 bases from J, the gap between germline ends came to 15 bases. The CDR3 nucleotides read TGTGCCAGCAGCCTAGAAAATTCTGGCAATGAAAAACTGTTTTTT. Its protein product is CASSLENSGNEKLFF.

The chain is built from TRBV5-1 and TRBJ2-7; possible D gene TRBD1, 8 bases. Germline V gene data show CDR1 as SGHRS and CDR2 as YFSETQ. The CDR3 has 13 amino acids. With 5 bases removed from V and 6 bases from J, the gap between germline ends came to 15 bases. This chain's CDR3 is CASSSDREGEQYF. DNA of the CDR3: TGCGCCAGCAGTTCGGACAGGGAGGGCGAGCAGTACTTC.

The genes are TRBV5-6 and TRBJ1-1, with a weak D call TRBD1 (6 bases). V gave up 0 bases and J gave up 6 bases, with 18 bases separating them. The germline CDR1 and CDR2 sequences are SGHDT and YYEEEE. CDR3 length equals 16 residues. The chain's CDR3 is CASSLGSGGRLPEAFF. In DNA, the CDR3 is TGTGCCAGCAGCTTGGGGTCGGGGGGGCGCTTACCTGAAGCTTTCTTT.

Points on this clone: Sequence at one end of the junction differs from germline and may be a read error. CDR3 region: CASSLATGAYEQHF. In DNA, the CDR3 is TGTGCCAGCAGCTTAGCGACAGGGGCCTACGAGCAGCACTTC. The rearrangement links TRBV13 to TRBJ2-7; 8 bases are shared with TRBD1. From germline, CDR1 is PRHDT and CDR2 FYEKMQ (reference sequence). The CDR3 length is 14 residues.

CDR3 DNA sequence: TGTGCCAGCAGCGCTTTCGCAGCGGGCGCACTCGAGGAGACCCAGTACTTC. Residues: CASSAFAAGALEETQYF. The chain uses TRBV5-4 and TRBJ2-5, with a possible D match to TRBD2 (6 bases). The CDR3 has 17 residues. Germline loops: CDR1 SGHNT, CDR2 YYREEE (reference sequence). The V and J ends lost 4 bases and 5 bases respectively, with 24 bases between them.